A single sample is the source of the 20 T cell receptor beta chains below, sequenced in a study of blood T cell repertoires in COVID-19. Some clones are missing from TCRdb's copy, which holds only in-frame ones; the method was immunoSEQ multiplex PCR. The sample lists 100,000 to 150,000 clones, around 87% occurring once. Material for sequencing was peripheral blood. The receptors stem from a woman aged 60-75 years with acute or convalescent COVID-19.

DNA of the CDR3: TGTGCCAGCAGCACGGGACTAGCGGGAGCTGCAGATACGCAGTATTTT. Protein: CASSTGLAGAADTQYF. V usage is TRBV7-3 and J usage is TRBJ2-3; 14 nucleotides align to TRBD2. Germline V CDR1 and CDR2: SGHTA, FQGTGA. The CDR3 spans 16 residues. The J segment lost 4 bases and the V segment lost 5 bases, leaving 5 bases of the junction unmatched.

The V and J genes are TRBV4-1 and TRBJ2-4; D remains unclear. This CDR3 has 11 residues. V lost 4 bases and J 4 bases, leaving 2 bases between the germline ends. The V gene's germline CDR1 is MGHRA and CDR2 YSYEKL. CDR3: CASSPKNIQYF. CDR3 DNA: TGCGCCAGCAGCCCGAAAAACATTCAGTACTTC.

V usage is TRBV5-1 and J usage is TRBJ2-5; no clear D. The germline V gene has CDR1 SGHRS and CDR2 YFSETQ. With 4 bases removed from V and 5 bases from J, the gap between germline ends came to 12 bases. The CDR3 extends over 13 amino acids. In DNA form, the CDR3 reads TGCGCCAGCAGCGTATTTGCCGGGGAGACCCAGTACTTC. Translation gives CASSVFAGETQYF.

The rearrangement joins TRBV11-3 to TRBJ2-2; a possible D gene is TRBD1 (5 bases). The CDR3 is 16 amino acids. Germline assignment: CDR1 SGHNT and CDR2 YENEEA. V was shortened by 2 bases and J by 5 bases, with 15 bases between the two germline ends. The CDR3: CASSLFLQVHTGELFF. CDR3 in DNA: TGTGCCAGCAGCTTATTTTTACAGGTCCATACCGGGGAGCTGTTTTTT.

CDR3 in amino acids: CASSLSGDNEQFF. The CDR3 bases are TGTGCCAGCAGTTTATCAGGGGACAATGAGCAGTTCTTC. The chain uses TRBV27 and TRBJ2-1, with D possibly matching TRBD1 (5 bases). CDR1 is MNHEY, CDR2 SMNVEV, per germline (reference sequence). Trimming cost V 0 bases and J 5 bases, with 5 bases left between them. The CDR3 covers 13 residues.

The CDR3 DNA is TGTGCCAGCAGCTCAGGGGGGCGGGAAGCTTTCTTT. Protein product: CASSSGGREAFF. The V gene is TRBV6-5, the J gene TRBJ1-1; 7 positions match TRBD1. With V trimmed by 6 bases and J by 8 bases, 6 bases remained unmatched. Germline lookup yields CDR1 MNHEY and CDR2 SVGAGI. CDR3 length equals 12 residues.

This clone was counted a few times. Other DNA sequences from this sample encode an identical CDR3 as well. V usage is TRBV6-6 and J usage is TRBJ1-2; 10 bases align to TRBD1. The germline V gene encodes CDR1 MNHNY and CDR2 SVGAGI (reference sequence). The CDR3 totals 15 residues. V shed 2 bases, J shed 4 bases, and the junction held 4 bases outside the gene matches. The CDR3 region is CASSYGQGGGYGYTF. In DNA, the CDR3 is TGTGCCAGCAGTTACGGACAGGGGGGAGGCTATGGCTACACCTTC.

The genes are TRBV7-9 and TRBJ2-7, with D possibly matching TRBD1 (5 bases). The V end was cut by 5 bases, the J end by 2 bases, with 19 bases between. Germline values: CDR1 SEHNR, CDR2 FQNEAQ (reference sequence). The CDR3 runs 16 residues. The CDR3 region has the DNA TGTGCCAGCAGCCCCAGGCGTGCAGGGTCAGCCTACGAGCAGTACTTC. It codes for CASSPRRAGSAYEQYF.

V gene TRBV6-1 combines with J gene TRBJ1-5, with D perhaps matching TRBD1 (5 bases). The CDR3 runs 14 residues. Germline CDR1 MNHNS, CDR2 SASEGT. Trimming cost V 2 bases and J 4 bases, with 9 bases left between them. The CDR3 here is CASSEWGGNQPQHF. In DNA, the CDR3 is TGTGCCAGCAGTGAATGGGGGGGGAATCAGCCCCAGCATTTT.

The chain has TRBV4-2 and TRBJ1-1; unclear D gene. The CDR3 is made up of 12 amino acids. Trimming stripped 4 bases from V and 5 bases from J, with 8 bases between. CDR1 LGHNA and CDR2 YNFKEQ come from the germline V gene. The CDR3 nucleotides are TGTGCCAGCAGCCCCCCCCCGACTGAAGCTTTCTTT. The encoded protein is CASSPPPTEAFF.

The chain links TRBV6-5 to TRBJ2-1; 9 bases fit TRBD2. The CDR3 loop spans 15 amino acids. Germline CDR1 MNHEY, CDR2 SVGAGI. Losses at the gene ends were 4 bases for V and 9 bases for J; bases not matched to a gene: 10. Written as DNA, the CDR3 is TGTGCCAGCAGTTGGACTAGCGCCCGGAGTGGTGAGCAGTTCTTC. Its translation: CASSWTSARSGEQFF.

J is TRBJ2-3 and V is TRBV6-5, with D perhaps TRBD2 (7 bases). Per germline, CDR1 MNHEY and CDR2 SVGAGI. The CDR3 loop spans 13 amino acids. Deletions cut 7 bases from V and 2 bases from J, with 10 bases between. The CDR3 DNA reads TGTGCCAGCAACGGGGGGCACACAGATACGCAGTATTTT. Its translation is CASNGGHTDTQYF.

The chain is built from TRBV4-1 and TRBJ1-3; 8 positions match TRBD1. Germline V gene sequence: CDR1 MGHRA, CDR2 YSYEKL. V was clipped by 5 bases and J by 6 bases; unmatched bases: 9. This CDR3 comprises 15 residues. CDR3 loop: CASSTRTGLANTIYF. CDR3 in DNA: TGCGCCAGCAGCACCCGGACAGGGCTTGCAAACACCATATATTTT.

CDR3 region: CAWSVSGAEQFF. The DNA for the CDR3 is TGTGCCTGGAGTGTCAGTGGGGCTGAGCAGTTCTTC. This sequence joins TRBV30 and TRBJ2-1; maybe TRBD1 (5 bases). This CDR3 is 12 amino acids long. Trimming removed 0 bases from V and 9 bases from J, with 9 bases in between. Germline values: CDR1 GTSNPN, CDR2 SVGIG (reference sequence). The variable domain in full, with the rest retrieved from reference TRBV30 and TRBJ2-1, is SQTIHQWPATLVQPVGSPLSLECTVEGTSNPNLYWYRQAAGRGLQLLFYSVGIGQISSEVPQNLSASRPQDRQFILSSKKLLLSDSGFYLCAWSVSGAEQFFGPGTRLTVL.

The J gene is TRBJ1-1, the V gene TRBV6-5, with D possibly matching TRBD1 (5 bases). Germline V gene data show CDR1 as MNHEY and CDR2 as SVGAGI. The length of the CDR3 is 15 residues. The V and J ends lost 5 bases and 0 bases respectively, with 13 bases between them. The CDR3 region is CASSHGGGLNTEAFF. CDR3 DNA: TGTGCCAGCAGTCACGGGGGGGGACTGAACACTGAAGCTTTCTTT.

The rearrangement links TRBV25-1 to TRBJ2-1, with 15 bases aligning to TRBD2. V gave up 5 bases and J gave up 7 bases; unmatched junction bases: 9. Germline CDR1 reads MGHDK; CDR2 reads SYGVNS. The CDR3 contains 17 residues. CDR3 region: CASSKGGLAGGSNEQFF. CDR3 in DNA: TGTGCCAGCAGTAAAGGTGGACTAGCGGGAGGGAGTAATGAGCAGTTCTTC.

The rearrangement links TRBV28 to TRBJ1-5; TRBD1 agrees at 7 bases. The CDR3 extends over 14 amino acids. Germline loops: CDR1 MDHEN, CDR2 SYDVKM. J was trimmed by 5 bases and V by 6 bases; bases with no gene match: 7. CDR3 in amino acids: CASSPDRTHQPQHF. In DNA, the CDR3 is TGTGCCAGCAGCCCGGACAGGACCCATCAGCCCCAGCATTTT.

The chain has TRBV19 and TRBJ1-1; weak D call: TRBD1 (6 bases). The CDR3 spans 16 residues. Per the germline V gene, CDR1 is LNHDA and CDR2 is SQIVND (reference sequence). The V and J ends lost 9 bases and 4 bases respectively, with 24 bases between them. The CDR3 protein is CASLSGGLPRSTEAFF. CDR3 DNA sequence: TGTGCCAGCCTCTCTGGGGGCCTTCCCCGGAGCACTGAAGCTTTCTTT.

J is TRBJ2-1 and V is TRBV5-1; weak D call: TRBD1 (5 bases). Trimming pared 1 base from V and 9 bases from J, leaving 17 bases between. Germline CDR1 is SGHRS and CDR2 is YFSETQ. The CDR3 runs 15 residues. The CDR3 nucleotides are TGCGCCAGCAGCTTGAGACCAGGGTGGAATACTGAGCAGTTCTTC. It yields the protein CASSLRPGWNTEQFF. Full variable domain (missing parts from reference TRBV5-1 and TRBJ2-1): KAGVTQTPRYLIKTRGQQVTLSCSPISGHRSVSWYQQTPGQGLQFLFEYFSETQRNKGNFPGRFSGRQFSNSRSEMNVSTLELGDSALYLCASSLRPGWNTEQFFGPGTRLTVL.

This clone appeared a few times. This chain connects TRBV7-9 to TRBJ1-2; D not certain. The V end was cut by 3 bases, the J end by 2 bases, with 10 bases between. The CDR3 is made up of 14 amino acids. The germline V gene encodes CDR1 SEHNR and CDR2 FQNEAQ (reference sequence). The CDR3 sequence is CASSFQGENYGYTF. In DNA form, the CDR3 reads TGTGCCAGCAGCTTTCAAGGAGAGAACTATGGCTACACCTTC.